This T cell receptor (beta chain) was sequenced during a study of technical replicates of blood from a few donors. The method was immunoSEQ multiplex PCR; TCRdb's version includes in-frame clones alone and lacks a portion of them. The sample includes around 80,000 clones, 75% to 90% seen only once; the top ten take 0.41%. The CDR3 runs to 14 residues. The V end lost 6 bases, the J end lost 2 bases, and 12 bases lay between the germline ends. The germline V gene has CDR1 MNHEY and CDR2 SMNVEV (reference sequence). This chain joins TRBV27 and TRBJ2-3; TRBD2 is a possible D gene (5 bases). The source material was T cells isolated from PBMCs. This clonotype was sampled from a human donor in good health. CDR3 bases: TGTGCCAGCAGCGACTATACCCACACAGATACGCAGTATTTT. Residues: CASSDYTHTDTQYF.